This T cell receptor beta chain was observed in a study of T cell repertoires in cytomegalovirus infection. This clonotype was picked up many times. What it binds is not known. Germline CDR1 reads SGHTA; CDR2 reads FQGNSA. Trimming removed 5 bases at V and 1 base at J, with 14 bases between. The CDR3 runs to 15 residues. TCRdb ran MiXCR on the reads and lists one entry per CDR3 protein. Of about 830,000 distinct CDR3 sequences listed, around a third are singletons. This specimen consisted of cultured CD8+ T cells from PBMCs, obtained from culture after CMV antigen stimulation. The gene calls are TRBV7-2 and TRBJ2-5; D is undetermined. The receptor was derived from a human donor in good health (CMV status not recorded). Some clones in this sample may be carry-over from other donors' samples. In DNA form, the CDR3 reads TGTGCCAGCAGCCCCCACGGCTACCTCCAAGAGACCCAGTACTTC. Translated, it gives CASSPHGYLQETQYF. The entire variable domain, with the rest obtained from reference TRBV7-2 and TRBJ2-5, is as follows: GAGVSQSPSNKVTEKGKDVELRCDPISGHTALYWYRQSLGQGLEFLIYFQGNSAPDKSGLPSDRFSAERTGGSVSTLTIQRTQQEDSAVYLCASSPHGYLQETQYFGPGTRLLVL.